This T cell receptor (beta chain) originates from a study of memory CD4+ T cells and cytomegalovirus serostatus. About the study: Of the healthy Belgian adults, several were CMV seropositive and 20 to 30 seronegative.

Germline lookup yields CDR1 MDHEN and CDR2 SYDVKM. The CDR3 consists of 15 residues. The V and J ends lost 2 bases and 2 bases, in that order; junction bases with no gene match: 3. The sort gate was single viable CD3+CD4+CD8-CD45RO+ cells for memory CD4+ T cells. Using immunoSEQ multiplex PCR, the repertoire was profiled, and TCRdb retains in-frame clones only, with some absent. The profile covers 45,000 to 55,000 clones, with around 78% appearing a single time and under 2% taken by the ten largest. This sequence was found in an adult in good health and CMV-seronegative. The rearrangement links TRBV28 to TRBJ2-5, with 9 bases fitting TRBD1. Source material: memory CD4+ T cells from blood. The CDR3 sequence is CASSLPGQGQETQYF. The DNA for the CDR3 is TGTGCCAGCAGTTTACCGGGACAGGGACAAGAGACCCAGTACTTC.